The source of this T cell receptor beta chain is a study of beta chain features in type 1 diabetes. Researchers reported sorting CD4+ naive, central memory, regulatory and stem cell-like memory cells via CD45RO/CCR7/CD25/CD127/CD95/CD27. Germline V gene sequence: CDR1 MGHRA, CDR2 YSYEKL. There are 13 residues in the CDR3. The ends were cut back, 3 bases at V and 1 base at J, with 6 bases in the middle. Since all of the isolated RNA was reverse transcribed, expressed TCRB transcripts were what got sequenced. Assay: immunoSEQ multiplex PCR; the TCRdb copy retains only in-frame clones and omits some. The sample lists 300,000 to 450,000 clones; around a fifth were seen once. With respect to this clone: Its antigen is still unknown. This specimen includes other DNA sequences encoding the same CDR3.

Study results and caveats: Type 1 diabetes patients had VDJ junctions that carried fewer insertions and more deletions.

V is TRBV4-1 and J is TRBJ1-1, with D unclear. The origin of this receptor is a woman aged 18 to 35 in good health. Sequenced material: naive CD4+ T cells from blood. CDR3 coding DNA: TGCGCCAGCAGCCAGGCCAAGAACACTGAAGCTTTCTTT. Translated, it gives CASSQAKNTEAFF.